The sequence of this T cell receptor (beta chain) was determined in a study of spatial heterogeneity in lung cancer. Background on the study: Detection of beta-chain sequences consistently exceeded that of alpha-chain sequences. Raw-read counts averaged over ten per unique TCR and UMI combination.

V shed 2 bases and J shed 1 base, with 14 bases lying between them. Germline V gives CDR1 DFQATT, CDR2 SNEGSKA (reference sequence). The CDR3 covers 15 residues. TCRdb analysed the 5' RACE reads with MiXCR anew, one entry per CDR3 protein. The repertoire holds about 45,000 distinct CDR3 sequences, with approximately 7% as singletons. Stated time point: sample taken at primary tumor resection. Whole RNA obtained from tumor, nontumor lung or frozen PBMC underwent sequencing without sorting. Samples came from roughly 75 TRACERx patients with untreated early-stage lung cancer. Study-level points and caveats: Detection of ubiquitous tumor TCRs in blood was higher at resection than follow-up.

In its sample, this clonotype was seen a few times. The target antigen is unknown. The origin of this receptor is a female donor with early-stage non-small cell lung cancer. This chain links TRBV20-1 with TRBJ1-2; D is possibly TRBD1 (5 bases). The source material was PBMCs, sampled at surgery. The CDR3: CSARIFAGINYGYTF. CDR3 bases: TGCAGTGCTAGAATATTTGCAGGGATTAACTATGGCTACACCTTC.